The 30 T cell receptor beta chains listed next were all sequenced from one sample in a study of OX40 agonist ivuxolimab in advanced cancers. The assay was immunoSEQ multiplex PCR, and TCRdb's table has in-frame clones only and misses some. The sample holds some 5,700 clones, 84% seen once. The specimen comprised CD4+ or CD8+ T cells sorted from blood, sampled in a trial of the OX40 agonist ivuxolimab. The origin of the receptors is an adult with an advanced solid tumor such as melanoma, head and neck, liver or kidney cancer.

The CDR3 DNA reads TGTGCCAGCACCTCCAGGGAGAACACTGAAGCTTTCTTT. This codes for CASTSRENTEAFF. This sequence joins TRBV13 and TRBJ1-1; tentatively, D is TRBD1 (5 bases). Trimming stripped 7 bases from V and 1 base from J, with 10 bases between. This CDR3 has 13 residues. Germline CDR1 reads PRHDT; CDR2 reads FYEKMQ (reference sequence). The whole variable domain, filled in from reference TRBV13 and TRBJ1-1, reads AAGVIQSPRHLIKEKRETATLKCYPIPRHDTVYWYQQGPGQDPQFLISFYEKMQSDKGSIPDRFSAQQFSDYHSELNMSSLELGDSALYFCASTSRENTEAFFGQGTRLTVV.

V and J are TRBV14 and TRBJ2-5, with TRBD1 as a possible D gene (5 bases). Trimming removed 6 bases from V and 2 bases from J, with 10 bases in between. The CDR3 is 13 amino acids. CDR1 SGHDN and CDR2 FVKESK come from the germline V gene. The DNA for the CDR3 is TGTGCCAGCAGTCGACAGTTGCAAGAGACCCAGTACTTC. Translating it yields CASSRQLQETQYF.

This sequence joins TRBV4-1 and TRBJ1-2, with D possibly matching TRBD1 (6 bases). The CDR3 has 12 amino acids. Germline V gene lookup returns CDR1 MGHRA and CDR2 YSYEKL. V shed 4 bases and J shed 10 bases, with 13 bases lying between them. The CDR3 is CASSPDRTAYTF. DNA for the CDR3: TGCGCCAGCAGCCCCGATCGGACAGCCTACACCTTC.

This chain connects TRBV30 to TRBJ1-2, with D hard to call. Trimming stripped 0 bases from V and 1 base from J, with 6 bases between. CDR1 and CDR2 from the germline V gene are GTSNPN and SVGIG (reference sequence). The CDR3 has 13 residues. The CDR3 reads CAWSVNYNYGYTF. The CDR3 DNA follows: TGTGCCTGGAGTGTGAATTATAACTATGGCTACACCTTC.

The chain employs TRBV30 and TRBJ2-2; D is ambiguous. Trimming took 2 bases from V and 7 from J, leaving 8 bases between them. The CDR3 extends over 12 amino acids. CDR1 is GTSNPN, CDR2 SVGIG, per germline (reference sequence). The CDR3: CAWSIDGGELFF. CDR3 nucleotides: TGTGCCTGGAGTATCGATGGCGGGGAGCTGTTTTTT.

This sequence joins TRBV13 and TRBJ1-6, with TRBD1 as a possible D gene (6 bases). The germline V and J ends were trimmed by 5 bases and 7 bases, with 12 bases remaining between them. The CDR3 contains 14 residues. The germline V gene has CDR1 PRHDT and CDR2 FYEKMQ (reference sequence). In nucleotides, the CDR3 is TGTGCCAGCAGCGAACAGGGTAGGAATTCACCCCTCCACTTT. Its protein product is CASSEQGRNSPLHF.

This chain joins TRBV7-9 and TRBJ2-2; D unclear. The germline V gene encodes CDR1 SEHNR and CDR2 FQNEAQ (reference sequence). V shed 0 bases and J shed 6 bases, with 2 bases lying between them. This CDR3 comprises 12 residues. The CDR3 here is CASSLAAGELFF. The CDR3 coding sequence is TGTGCCAGCAGCTTAGCTGCCGGGGAGCTGTTTTTT.

DNA of the CDR3: TGTGCCAGCAGCCCCTTACAGGGGGAGGCCCAAGAGACCCAGTACTTC. It yields the protein CASSPLQGEAQETQYF. This rearrangement joins TRBV28 to TRBJ2-5; 8 bases agree with TRBD1. CDR3 length: 16 amino acids. The V segment lost 6 bases and the J segment 1 base; nucleotides outside the gene matches: 10. Per the germline V gene, CDR1 is MDHEN and CDR2 is SYDVKM.

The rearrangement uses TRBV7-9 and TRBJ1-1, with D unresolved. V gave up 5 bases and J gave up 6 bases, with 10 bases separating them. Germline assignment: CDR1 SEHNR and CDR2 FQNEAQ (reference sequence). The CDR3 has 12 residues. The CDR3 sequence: CASSPRAAEAFF. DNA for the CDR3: TGTGCCAGCAGCCCCCGGGCCGCTGAAGCTTTCTTT.

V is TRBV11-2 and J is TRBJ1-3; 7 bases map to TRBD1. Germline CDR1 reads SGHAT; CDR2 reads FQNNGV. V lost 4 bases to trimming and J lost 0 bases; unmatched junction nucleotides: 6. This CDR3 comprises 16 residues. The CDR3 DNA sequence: TGTGCCAGCAGCTCCCGACAGGGTTTCTCTGGAAACACCATATATTTT. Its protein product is CASSSRQGFSGNTIYF.

The CDR3 loop reads CASSGPATGTGGYEQYF. The CDR3 nucleotides read TGTGCCAGCAGTGGCCCGGCTACCGGGACAGGGGGCTACGAGCAGTACTTC. The chain recombines TRBV2 with TRBJ2-7, with 11 bases lining up with TRBD1. The CDR3 is 17 residues long. The germline V gene encodes CDR1 SNHLY and CDR2 FYNNEI. Germline trimming cut 4 bases from V and 3 bases from J; bases unmatched to any gene: 11.

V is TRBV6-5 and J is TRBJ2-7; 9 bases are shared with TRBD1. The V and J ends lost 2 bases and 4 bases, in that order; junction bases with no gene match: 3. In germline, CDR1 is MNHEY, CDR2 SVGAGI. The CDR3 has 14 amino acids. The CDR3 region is CASSYQDRGYEQYF. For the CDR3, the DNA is TGTGCCAGCAGTTACCAGGACAGGGGATACGAGCAGTACTTC.

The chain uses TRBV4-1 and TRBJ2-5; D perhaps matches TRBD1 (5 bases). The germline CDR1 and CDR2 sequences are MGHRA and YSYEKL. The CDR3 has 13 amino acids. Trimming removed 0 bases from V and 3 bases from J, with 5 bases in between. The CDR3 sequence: CASSQEGEETQYF. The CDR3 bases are TGCGCCAGCAGCCAAGAAGGGGAAGAGACCCAGTACTTC.

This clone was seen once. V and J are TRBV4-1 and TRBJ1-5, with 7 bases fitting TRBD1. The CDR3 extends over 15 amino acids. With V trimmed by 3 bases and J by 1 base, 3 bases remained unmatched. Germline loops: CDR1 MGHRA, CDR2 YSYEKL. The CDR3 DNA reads TGCGCCAGCAGCCATAACAGGGGAAGCAATCAGCCCCAGCATTTT. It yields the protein CASSHNRGSNQPQHF.

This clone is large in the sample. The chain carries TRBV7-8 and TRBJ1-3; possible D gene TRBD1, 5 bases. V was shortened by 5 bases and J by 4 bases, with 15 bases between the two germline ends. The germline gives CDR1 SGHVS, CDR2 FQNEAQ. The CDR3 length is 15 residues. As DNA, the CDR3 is TGTGCCAGCAGCCCCCTCCAGGGAGAGGGAAACACCATATATTTT. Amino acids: CASSPLQGEGNTIYF.

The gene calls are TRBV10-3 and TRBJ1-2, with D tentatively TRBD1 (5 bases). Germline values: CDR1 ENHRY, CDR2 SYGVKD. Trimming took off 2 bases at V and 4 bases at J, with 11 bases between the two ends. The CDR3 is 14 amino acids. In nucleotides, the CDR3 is TGTGCCATCAGTGAGGTAGGGGCCAGCTATGGCTACACCTTC. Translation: CAISEVGASYGYTF.

DNA for the CDR3: TGCAGCGTTGAAGATCGGACAGGGCGGAATGAGCAGTTCTTC. Protein product: CSVEDRTGRNEQFF. The rearrangement uses TRBV29-1 and TRBJ2-1; TRBD1 agrees at 8 bases. Germline CDR1 reads SQVTM; CDR2 reads ANQGSEA. With 0 bases clipped from V and 7 bases from J, the junction kept 5 bases outside the gene matches. This CDR3 has 14 residues.

The CDR3 DNA reads as TGTGCCAGCAGCGAGGGACTAGCGGGAGAAGGGGATACGCAGTATTTT. Amino acid sequence: CASSEGLAGEGDTQYF. The chain carries TRBV7-9 and TRBJ2-3; 14 bases are a match to TRBD2. Germline assignment: CDR1 SEHNR and CDR2 FQNEAQ (reference sequence). There are 16 residues in the CDR3. The junction had 7 bases not matched to a gene; V was cut back by 5 bases and J by 6 bases.

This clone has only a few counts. Here the CDR3 DNA reads TGTGCCAGTACGTTAGGGAGAAATTCACCCCTCCACTTT. It translates to CASTLGRNSPLHF. The chain uses TRBV19 and TRBJ1-6; D unresolved. CDR1 is LNHDA, CDR2 SQIVND, per germline (reference sequence). Trimming took off 7 bases at V and 7 bases at J, with 11 bases between the two ends. The CDR3 consists of 13 residues.

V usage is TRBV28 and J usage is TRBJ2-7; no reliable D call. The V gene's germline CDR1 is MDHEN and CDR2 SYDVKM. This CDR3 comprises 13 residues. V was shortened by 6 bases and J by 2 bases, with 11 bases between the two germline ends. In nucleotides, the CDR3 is TGTGCCAGCAGGATCAAAGGCACCTACGAGCAGTACTTC. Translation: CASRIKGTYEQYF. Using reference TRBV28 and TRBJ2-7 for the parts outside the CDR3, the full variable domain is DVKVTQSSRYLVKRTGEKVFLECVQDMDHENMFWYRQDPGLGLRLIYFSYDVKMKEKGDIPEGYSVSREKKERFSLILESASTNQTSMYLCASRIKGTYEQYFGPGTRLTVT.

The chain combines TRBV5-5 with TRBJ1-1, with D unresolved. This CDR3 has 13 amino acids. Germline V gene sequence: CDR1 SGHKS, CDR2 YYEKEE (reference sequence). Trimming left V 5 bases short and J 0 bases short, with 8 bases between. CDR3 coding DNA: TGTGCCAGCAGGGAGGACTTGAACACTGAAGCTTTCTTT. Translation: CASREDLNTEAFF.

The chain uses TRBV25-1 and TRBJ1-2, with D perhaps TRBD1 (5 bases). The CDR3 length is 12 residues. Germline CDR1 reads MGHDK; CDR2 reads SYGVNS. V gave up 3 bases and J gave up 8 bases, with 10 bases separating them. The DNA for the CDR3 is TGTGCCAGCAGTGATGTTAGGGACGGCTACACCTTC. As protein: CASSDVRDGYTF.

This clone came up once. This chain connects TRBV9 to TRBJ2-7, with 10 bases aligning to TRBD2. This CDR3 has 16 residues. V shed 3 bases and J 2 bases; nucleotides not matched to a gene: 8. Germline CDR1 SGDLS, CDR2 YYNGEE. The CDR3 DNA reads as TGTGCCAGCAGCGAGGTAGCGGGGGGCACCGCCTACGAGCAGTACTTC. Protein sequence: CASSEVAGGTAYEQYF.

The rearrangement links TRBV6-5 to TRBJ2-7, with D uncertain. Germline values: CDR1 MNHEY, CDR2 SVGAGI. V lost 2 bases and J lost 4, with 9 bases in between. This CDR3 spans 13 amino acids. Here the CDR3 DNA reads TGTGCCAGCAGTTACAACCCGTCATACGAGCAGTACTTC. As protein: CASSYNPSYEQYF.

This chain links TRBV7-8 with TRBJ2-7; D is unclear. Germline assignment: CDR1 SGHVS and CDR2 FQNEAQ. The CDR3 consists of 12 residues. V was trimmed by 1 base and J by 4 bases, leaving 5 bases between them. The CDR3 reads CASSLGVYEQYF. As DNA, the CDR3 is TGTGCCAGCAGCTTAGGAGTTTACGAGCAGTACTTC.

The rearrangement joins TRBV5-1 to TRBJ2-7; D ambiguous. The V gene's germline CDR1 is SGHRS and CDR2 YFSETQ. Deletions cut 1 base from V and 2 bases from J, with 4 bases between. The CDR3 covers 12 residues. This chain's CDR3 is CASSLRPYEQYF. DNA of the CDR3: TGCGCCAGCAGCTTGAGGCCCTACGAGCAGTACTTC.

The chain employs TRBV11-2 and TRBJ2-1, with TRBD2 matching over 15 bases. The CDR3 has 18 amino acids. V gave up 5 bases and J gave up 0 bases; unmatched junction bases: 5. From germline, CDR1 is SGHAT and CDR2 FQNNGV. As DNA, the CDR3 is TGTGCCAGCAGCACCGGGACTAGCGGGGGGAGCTCCTACAATGAGCAGTTCTTC. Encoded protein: CASSTGTSGGSSYNEQFF.

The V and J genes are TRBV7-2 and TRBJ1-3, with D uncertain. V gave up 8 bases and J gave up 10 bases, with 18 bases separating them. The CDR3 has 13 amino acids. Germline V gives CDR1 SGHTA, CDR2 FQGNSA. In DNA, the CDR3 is TGTGCCAGCCGCCGGGTGGAGGTAGAAACCATATATTTT. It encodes CASRRVEVETIYF. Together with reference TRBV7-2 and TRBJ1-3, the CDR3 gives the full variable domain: GAGVSQSPSNKVTEKGKDVELRCDPISGHTALYWYRQSLGQGLEFLIYFQGNSAPDKSGLPSDRFSAERTGGSVSTLTIQRTQQEDSAVYLCASRRVEVETIYFGEGSWLTVV.

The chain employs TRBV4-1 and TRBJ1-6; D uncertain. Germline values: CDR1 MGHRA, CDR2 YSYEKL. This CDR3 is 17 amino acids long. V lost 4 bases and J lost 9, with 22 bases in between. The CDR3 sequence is CASSLLLEAGASSPLHF. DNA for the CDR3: TGCGCCAGCAGCCTACTCTTAGAGGCCGGAGCGTCTTCACCCCTCCACTTT.

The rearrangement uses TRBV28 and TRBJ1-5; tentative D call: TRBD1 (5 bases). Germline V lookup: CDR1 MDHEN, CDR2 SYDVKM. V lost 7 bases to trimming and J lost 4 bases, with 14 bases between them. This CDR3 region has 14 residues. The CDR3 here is CASILRGGNQPQHF. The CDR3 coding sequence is TGTGCCAGCATCCTCCGGGGCGGGAATCAGCCCCAGCATTTT.